This is a list of T cell receptor beta chains from one sample in a study of breast tumors, draining lymph nodes, adjacent tissues. TCRdb fed the multiplex PCR reads into MiXCR, producing one record per CDR3 protein. The table includes 100,000 to 150,000 distinct CDR3 sequences, just under 20% detected once. Input material: axillary lymph node tissue. These TCRs come from a female donor with breast cancer. Some clones in this sample may be carry-over from other donors' samples. Both conserved end residues are part of each CDR3. A D gene is named only where the DNA matches it firmly. Rows may omit the clone size; those that give it use once, few, many or a size class.

j_call v_call d_call clone_size cdr3_nt cdr3_aa
TRBJ2-2 TRBV4-1 - many TGCGCCAGCAGCCAAGAGCGGTTGGTCGGGGAGCTGTTTTTT CASSQERLVGELFF
TRBJ1-3 TRBV20-1 - many TGCAGTGCTGGCGGGGGTTCTGGAAACACCATATATTTT CSAGGGSGNTIYF
TRBJ2-7 TRBV18 - many TGTGCCAGCTCACGACAGTCGGACGAGCAGTACTTC CASSRQSDEQYF
TRBJ2-2 TRBV12-3/TRBV12-4 TRBD2 many TGTGCCAGCAGACGGAGCGGGACGCGTGGGGAGCTGTTTTTT CASRRSGTRGELFF
TRBJ1-5 TRBV29-1 - many TGCAGCGTGTCCCGGGACGGAGGAAATCAGCCCCAGCATTTT CSVSRDGGNQPQHF
TRBJ2-3 TRBV9 - many TGTGCCAGCAGCGTAGAGGCAGATACGCAGTATTTT CASSVEADTQYF
TRBJ1-5 TRBV20-1 TRBD1 many TGCAGTGCTGCGACAGGGCTCCAGCCCCAGCATTTT CSAATGLQPQHF
TRBJ2-7 TRBV20-1 - many TGCAGTGCACCGACTAGTTCGGGCTACGAGCAGTACTTC CSAPTSSGYEQYF
TRBJ2-2 TRBV24-1 TRBD2 many TGTGCCACCAGTGATGCTAAAGCGGGGGGGCCCGGGGAGCTGTTTTTT CATSDAKAGGPGELFF
TRBJ2-1 TRBV5-1 - many TGCGCCAGCAGCTTGTTGCGTGGGTATGAGCAGTTCTTC CASSLLRGYEQFF
TRBJ2-5 TRBV19 - - TGTGCCAGCCGCATAAGGGGGCCTAGCGGGCAAGAGACCCAGTACTTC CASRIRGPSGQETQYF
TRBJ2-2 TRBV14 - many TGTGCCAGCAGCTGGCAGGGGACCGGGGAGCTGTTTTTT CASSWQGTGELFF
TRBJ2-5 TRBV7-2 - many TGTGCCAGCAGCCCGTCCGGTCGGGAGACCCAGTACTTC CASSPSGRETQYF
TRBJ1-2 TRBV6-1 - many TGTGCCAGCAGTGAATCGAGGGGAAACTATGGCTACACCTTC CASSESRGNYGYTF
TRBJ2-7 TRBV3-1 - many TGTGCCAGCAGCCAAGATCTATCCTACGAGCAGTACTTC CASSQDLSYEQYF
TRBJ1-2 TRBV20-1 - many TGCAGTGCTAGAGAGAGTTATGGCTACACCTTC CSARESYGYTF
TRBJ2-1 TRBV4-1 TRBD1 many TGCGCCAGCAGCCAAGGGTCCCACAGGGGGCCCTACAATGAGCAGTTCTTC CASSQGSHRGPYNEQFF
TRBJ2-2 TRBV3-1 TRBD2 few TGTGCCAGCAGCCAAGGCGGGAGATCCGGGGAGCTGTTTTTT CASSQGGRSGELFF
TRBJ2-3 TRBV7-6 TRBD2 many TGTGCCAGCAGTTCCGGGACTAGCAGACAAACGCAGTATTTT CASSSGTSRQTQYF
TRBJ2-1 TRBV20-1 - many TGCAGTGCTGGGGAGCGGATTTATGGGAGTGGTAGCAATGAGCAGTTCTTC CSAGERIYGSGSNEQFF
TRBJ2-3 TRBV10-2 TRBD1 many TGCGCCAGCAGGCCAGGGGGCTTGGATACGCAGTATTTT CASRPGGLDTQYF
TRBJ2-5 TRBV24-1 - many TGTGCCAGACACGTATCACCGGGACAACAAGAGACCCAGTACTTC CARHVSPGQQETQYF
TRBJ2-1 TRBV3-1 - few TGTGCCAGCAGCCCAGGGGTAAGGGCCTCCTACAATGAGCAGTTCTTC CASSPGVRASYNEQFF
TRBJ2-3 TRBV12-3/TRBV12-4 - many TGTGCCAGCAGTTTAAATCGGTGGAATACGCAGTATTTT CASSLNRWNTQYF
TRBJ2-7 TRBV10-3 - many TGTGCCATCGGAAGGGAACCGGAGTCCTACGAGCAGTACTTC CAIGREPESYEQYF
TRBJ2-2 TRBV3-1 - - TGTGCCAGCAGCCAAGACATCGGGGAGCTGTTTTTT CASSQDIGELFF
TRBJ2-7 TRBV5-1 TRBD2 many TGCGCCAGCAGCTTCGGTGGAGCGGGGACTCACTACGAGCAGTACTTC CASSFGGAGTHYEQYF
TRBJ2-2 TRBV3-1 - few TGTGCCAGCAGCCACAGGACTAACACCGGGGAGCTGTTTTTT CASSHRTNTGELFF
TRBJ2-1 TRBV5-1 TRBD2 many TGCGCCAGCAGCGGACTAGCGGGAGGCCCTAATGAGCAGTTCTTC CASSGLAGGPNEQFF
TRBJ1-6 TRBV7-9 - many TGTGCCAGCAGCCTCAGAGGGCTGGGGTATAATTCACCCCTCCACTTT CASSLRGLGYNSPLHF
TRBJ1-3 TRBV3-1 - - TGTGCCAGCAGCCGACCCGACAGCTTTAGCTCTGGAAACACCATATATTTT CASSRPDSFSSGNTIYF
TRBJ2-1 TRBV7-2 TRBD2 many TGTGCCAGCAGCCGCGCATCAATAGGACTAGCTCGCGATGAGCAGTTCTTC CASSRASIGLARDEQFF